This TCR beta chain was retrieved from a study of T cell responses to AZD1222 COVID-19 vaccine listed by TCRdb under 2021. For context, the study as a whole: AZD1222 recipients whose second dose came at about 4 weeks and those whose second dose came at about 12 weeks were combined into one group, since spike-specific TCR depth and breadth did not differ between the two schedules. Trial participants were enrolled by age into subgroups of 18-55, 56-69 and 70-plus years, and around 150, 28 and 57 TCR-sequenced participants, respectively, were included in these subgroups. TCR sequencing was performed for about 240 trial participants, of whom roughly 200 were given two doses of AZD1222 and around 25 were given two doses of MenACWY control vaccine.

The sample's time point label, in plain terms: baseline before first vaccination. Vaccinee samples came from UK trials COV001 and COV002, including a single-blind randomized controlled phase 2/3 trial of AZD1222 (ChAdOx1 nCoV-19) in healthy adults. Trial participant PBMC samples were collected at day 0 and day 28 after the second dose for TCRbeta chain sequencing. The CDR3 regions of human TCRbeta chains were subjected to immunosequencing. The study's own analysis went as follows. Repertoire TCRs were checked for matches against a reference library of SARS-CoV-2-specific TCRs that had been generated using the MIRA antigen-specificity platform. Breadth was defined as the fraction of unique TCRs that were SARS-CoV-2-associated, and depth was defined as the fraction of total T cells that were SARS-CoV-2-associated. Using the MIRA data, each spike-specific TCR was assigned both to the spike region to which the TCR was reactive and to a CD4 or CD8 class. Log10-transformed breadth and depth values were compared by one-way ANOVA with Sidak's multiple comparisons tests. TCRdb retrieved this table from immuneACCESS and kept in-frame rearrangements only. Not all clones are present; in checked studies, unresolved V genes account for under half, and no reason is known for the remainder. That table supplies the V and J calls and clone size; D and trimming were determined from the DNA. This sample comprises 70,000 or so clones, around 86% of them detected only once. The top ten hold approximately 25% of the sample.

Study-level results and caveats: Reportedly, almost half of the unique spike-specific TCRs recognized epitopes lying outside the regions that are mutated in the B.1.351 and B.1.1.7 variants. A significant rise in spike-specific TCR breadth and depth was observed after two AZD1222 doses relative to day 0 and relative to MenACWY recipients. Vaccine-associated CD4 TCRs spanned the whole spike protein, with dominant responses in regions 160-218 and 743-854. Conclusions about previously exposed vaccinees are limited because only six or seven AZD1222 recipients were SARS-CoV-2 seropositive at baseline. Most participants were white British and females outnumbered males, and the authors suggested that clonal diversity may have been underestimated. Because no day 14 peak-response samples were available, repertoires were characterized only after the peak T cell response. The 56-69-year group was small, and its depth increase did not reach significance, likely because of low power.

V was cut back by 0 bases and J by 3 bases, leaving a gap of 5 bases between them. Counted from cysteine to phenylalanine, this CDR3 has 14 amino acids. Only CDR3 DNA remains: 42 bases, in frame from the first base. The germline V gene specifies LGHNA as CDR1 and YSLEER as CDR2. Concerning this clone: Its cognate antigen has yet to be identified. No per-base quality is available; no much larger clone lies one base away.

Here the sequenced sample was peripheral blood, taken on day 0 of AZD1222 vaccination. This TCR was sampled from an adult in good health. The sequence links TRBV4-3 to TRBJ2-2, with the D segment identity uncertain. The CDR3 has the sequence CASSQDRDTGELFF. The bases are TGCGCCAGCAGCCAAGATAGGGACACCGGGGAGCTGTTTTTT.